This T cell receptor (beta chain) emerged from a study of blood T cell repertoires in COVID-19. The CDR3 consists of 15 residues. Trimming removed 6 bases from V and 5 bases from J, with 16 bases in between. Germline V gene data show CDR1 as ENHRY and CDR2 as SYGVKD. Assay used: immunoSEQ multiplex PCR; TCRdb lists only in-frame clones, some missing. The repertoire includes roughly 290,000 clones, more than 75% of them detected once, and approximately 7.8% sits in the top ten. V is TRBV10-3 and J is TRBJ2-2; possibly TRBD1 for D (6 bases). The sequence came from a woman aged 45-65 years who had recovered from COVID-19. The specimen was peripheral blood. DNA of the CDR3: TGTGCCATCAGCGCCCATGGGGGCGCGACCGGGGAGCTGTTTTTT. It specifies CAISAHGGATGELFF.